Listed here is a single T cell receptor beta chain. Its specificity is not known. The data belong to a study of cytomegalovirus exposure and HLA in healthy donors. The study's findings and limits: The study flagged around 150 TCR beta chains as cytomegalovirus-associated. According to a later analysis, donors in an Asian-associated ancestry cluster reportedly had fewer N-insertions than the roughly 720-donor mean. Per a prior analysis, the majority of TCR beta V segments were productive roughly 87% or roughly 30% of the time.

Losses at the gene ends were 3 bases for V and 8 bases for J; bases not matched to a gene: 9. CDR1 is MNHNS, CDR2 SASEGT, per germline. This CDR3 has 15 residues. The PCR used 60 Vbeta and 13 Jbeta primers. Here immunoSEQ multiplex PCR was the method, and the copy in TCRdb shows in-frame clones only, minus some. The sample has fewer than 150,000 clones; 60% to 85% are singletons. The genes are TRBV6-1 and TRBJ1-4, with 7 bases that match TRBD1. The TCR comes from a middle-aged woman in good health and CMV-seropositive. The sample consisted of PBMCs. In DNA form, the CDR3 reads TGTGCCAGCAGTGATGGGGACAGCCTGGGGGAAAAACTGTTTTTT. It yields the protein CASSDGDSLGEKLFF.